Included here is one TCR beta chain sequence, with context. The antigen remains unidentified. Germline CDR1 KGHDR, CDR2 SFDVKD. The germline V and J ends were trimmed by 4 bases and 4 bases, with 8 bases remaining between them. CDR3 length: 13 amino acids. Described time point: patch test 3, about 24 weeks after DPC sensitization. The treatment: therapeutic diphenylcyclopropenone sensitization with weekly scalp DPC. MiXCR, run by TCRdb on the RACE reads, gives a single entry per CDR3 protein. There are approximately 110,000 distinct CDR3 sequences in the sample; less than 40% occur only once, and around 2.8% lies in the top ten. This sample was included in a study of human T cells and chemical hapten exposure. Regarding the study as a whole: Relative to control repertoires, expanded TCRs gave rise to significantly more large CDR3 similarity clusters. TCRs exceeding 1 in 1000 frequency stayed unchanged with DPC sensitization.

This TCR was sampled from a man in his forties with alopecia areata. Some clones in this sample may be carry-over from other donors' samples. This specimen consisted of whole blood, obtained in connection with sensitization to the hapten diphenylcyclopropenone (DPC). The rearrangement links TRBV24-1 to TRBJ2-3; possibly TRBD2 for D (6 bases). DNA of the CDR3: TGTGCCACCAGTGACAGACTAGCAGATACGCAGTATTTT. Protein product: CATSDRLADTQYF.